The present T cell receptor (beta chain) was sequenced within a study of T cell responses to AZD1222 COVID-19 vaccine. The CDR3 spans 15 residues. The germline V gene encodes CDR1 KGHDR and CDR2 SFDVKD. J gave up 4 bases and V 10 bases, and 11 bases lay outside the gene matches. The repertoire was sequenced with immunoSEQ multiplex PCR; TCRdb's copy has only in-frame clones and lacks some. The sample carries around 83,000 clones, about 82% recorded once. The sequencing used peripheral blood, collected on day 0 of AZD1222 vaccination. The chain combines TRBV24-1 with TRBJ2-1; 8 bases are a match to TRBD2. The origin of this receptor is an adult in good health. The CDR3 is CATRGGAGEYNEQFF. The DNA for the CDR3 is TGTGCCACTAGGGGAGGAGCGGGAGAATACAATGAGCAGTTCTTC.